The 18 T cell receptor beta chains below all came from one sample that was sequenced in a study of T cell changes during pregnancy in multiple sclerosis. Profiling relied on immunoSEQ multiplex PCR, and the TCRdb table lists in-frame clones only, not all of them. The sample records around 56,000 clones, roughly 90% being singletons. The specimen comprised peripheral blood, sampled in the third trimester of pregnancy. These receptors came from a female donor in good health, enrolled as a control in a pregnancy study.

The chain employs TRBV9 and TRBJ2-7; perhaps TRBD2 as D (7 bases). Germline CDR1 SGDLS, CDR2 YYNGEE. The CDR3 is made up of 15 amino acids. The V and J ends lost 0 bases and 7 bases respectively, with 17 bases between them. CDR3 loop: CASSVDPGGVGEQYF. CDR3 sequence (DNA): TGTGCCAGCAGCGTAGATCCGGGGGGCGTCGGGGAGCAGTACTTC.

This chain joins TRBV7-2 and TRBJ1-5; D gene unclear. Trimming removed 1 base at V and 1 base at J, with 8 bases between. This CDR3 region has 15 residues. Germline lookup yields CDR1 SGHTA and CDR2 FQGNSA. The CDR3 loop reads CASSLGGNSNQPQHF. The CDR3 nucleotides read TGTGCCAGCAGCTTAGGAGGGAACAGCAATCAGCCCCAGCATTTT.

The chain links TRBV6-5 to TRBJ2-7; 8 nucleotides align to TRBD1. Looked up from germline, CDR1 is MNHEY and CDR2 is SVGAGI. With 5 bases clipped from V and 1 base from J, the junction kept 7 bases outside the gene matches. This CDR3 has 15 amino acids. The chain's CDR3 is CASSAPGTGSYEQYF. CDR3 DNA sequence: TGTGCCAGCAGTGCACCCGGGACAGGATCCTACGAGCAGTACTTC.

CDR3 coding DNA: TGTGCCAGCAGCTCGGGACTAGCGGATACCTACGAGCAGTACTTC. The encoded protein is CASSSGLADTYEQYF. This chain joins TRBV7-8 and TRBJ2-7, with TRBD2 matching over 11 bases. This CDR3 region has 15 residues. Germline V lookup: CDR1 SGHVS, CDR2 FQNEAQ. With V trimmed by 4 bases and J by 2 bases, 4 bases remained unmatched.

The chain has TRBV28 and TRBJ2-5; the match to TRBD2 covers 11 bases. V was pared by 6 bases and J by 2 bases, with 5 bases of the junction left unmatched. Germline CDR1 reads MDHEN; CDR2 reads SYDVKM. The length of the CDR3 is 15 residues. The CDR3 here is CASSTGTSGQETQYF. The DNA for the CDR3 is TGTGCCAGCAGCACCGGGACTAGCGGTCAAGAGACCCAGTACTTC.

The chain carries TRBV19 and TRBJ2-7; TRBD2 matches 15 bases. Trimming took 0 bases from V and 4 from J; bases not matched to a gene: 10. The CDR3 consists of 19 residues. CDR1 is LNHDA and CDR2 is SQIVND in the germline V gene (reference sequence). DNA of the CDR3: TGTGCCAGTAGTATAGATAGCAGGGGACTAGCGGGAGGCCGATACGAGCAGTACTTC. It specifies CASSIDSRGLAGGRYEQYF.

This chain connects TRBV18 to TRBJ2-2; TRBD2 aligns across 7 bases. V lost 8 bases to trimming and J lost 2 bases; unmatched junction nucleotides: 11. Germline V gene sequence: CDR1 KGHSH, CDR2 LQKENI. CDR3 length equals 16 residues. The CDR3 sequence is CASTPLGGRNTGELFF. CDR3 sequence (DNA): TGTGCCAGCACGCCACTCGGCGGGAGAAACACCGGGGAGCTGTTTTTT.

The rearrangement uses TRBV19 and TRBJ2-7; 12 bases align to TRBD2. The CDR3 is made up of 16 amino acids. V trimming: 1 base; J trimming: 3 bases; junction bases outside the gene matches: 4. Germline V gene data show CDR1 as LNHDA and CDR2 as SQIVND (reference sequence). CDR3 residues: CASSIGGLAGSYEQYF. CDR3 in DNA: TGTGCCAGTAGTATAGGAGGACTAGCGGGAAGCTACGAGCAGTACTTC. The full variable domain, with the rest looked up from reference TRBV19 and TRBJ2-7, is DGGITQSPKYLFRKEGQNVTLSCEQNLNHDAMYWYRQDPGQGLRLIYYSQIVNDFQKGDIAEGYSVSREKKESFPLTVTSAQKNPTAFYLCASSIGGLAGSYEQYFGPGTRLTVT.

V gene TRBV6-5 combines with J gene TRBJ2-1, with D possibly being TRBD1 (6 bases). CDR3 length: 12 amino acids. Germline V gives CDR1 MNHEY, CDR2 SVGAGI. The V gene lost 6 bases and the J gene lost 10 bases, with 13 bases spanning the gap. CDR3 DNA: TGTGCCAGCAGGATCAGGGGTGAAGAGCAGTTCTTC. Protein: CASRIRGEEQFF.

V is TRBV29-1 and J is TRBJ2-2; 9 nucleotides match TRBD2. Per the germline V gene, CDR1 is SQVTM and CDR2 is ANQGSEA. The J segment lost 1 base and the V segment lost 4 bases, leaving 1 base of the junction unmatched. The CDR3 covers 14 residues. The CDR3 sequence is CSVVAGENTGELFF. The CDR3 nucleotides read TGCAGCGTTGTAGCGGGGGAGAACACCGGGGAGCTGTTTTTT.

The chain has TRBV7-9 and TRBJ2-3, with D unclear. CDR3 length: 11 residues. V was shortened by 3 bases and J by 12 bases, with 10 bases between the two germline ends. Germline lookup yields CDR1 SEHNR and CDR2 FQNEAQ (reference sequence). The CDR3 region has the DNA TGTGCCAGCAGCTTCGACCCAGGCCAGTATTTT. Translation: CASSFDPGQYF.

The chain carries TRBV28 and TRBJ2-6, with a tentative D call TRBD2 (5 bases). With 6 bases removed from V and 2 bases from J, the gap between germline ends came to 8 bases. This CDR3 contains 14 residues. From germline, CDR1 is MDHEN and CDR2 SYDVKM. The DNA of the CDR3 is TGTGCCAGCAGGAGGGTGGCTGGGGCCAACGTCCTGACTTTC. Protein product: CASRRVAGANVLTF.

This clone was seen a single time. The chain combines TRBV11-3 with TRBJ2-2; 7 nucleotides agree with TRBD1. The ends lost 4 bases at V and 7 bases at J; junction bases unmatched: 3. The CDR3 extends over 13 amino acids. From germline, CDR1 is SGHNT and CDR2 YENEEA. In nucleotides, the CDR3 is TGTGCCAGCAGCTCTCGGACAGGCGGGGAGCTGTTTTTT. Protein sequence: CASSSRTGGELFF.

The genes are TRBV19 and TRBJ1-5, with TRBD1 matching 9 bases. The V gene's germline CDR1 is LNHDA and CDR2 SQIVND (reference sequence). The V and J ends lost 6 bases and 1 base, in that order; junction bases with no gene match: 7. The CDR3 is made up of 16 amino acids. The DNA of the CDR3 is TGTGCCAGTAGAAACCGGGACAGGGTGAGCAATCAGCCCCAGCATTTT. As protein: CASRNRDRVSNQPQHF. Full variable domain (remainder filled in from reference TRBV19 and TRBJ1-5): DGGITQSPKYLFRKEGQNVTLSCEQNLNHDAMYWYRQDPGQGLRLIYYSQIVNDFQKGDIAEGYSVSREKKESFPLTVTSAQKNPTAFYLCASRNRDRVSNQPQHFGDGTRLSIL.

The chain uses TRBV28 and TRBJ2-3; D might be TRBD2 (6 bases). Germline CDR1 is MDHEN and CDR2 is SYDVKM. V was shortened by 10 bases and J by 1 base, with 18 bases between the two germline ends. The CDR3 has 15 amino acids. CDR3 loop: CATISTGVGTDTQYF. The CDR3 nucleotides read TGTGCCACCATCAGTACGGGGGTGGGCACAGATACGCAGTATTTT.

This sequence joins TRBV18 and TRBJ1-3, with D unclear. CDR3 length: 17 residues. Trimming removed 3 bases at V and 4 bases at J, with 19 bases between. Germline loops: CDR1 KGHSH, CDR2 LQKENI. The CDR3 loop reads CASSPPGTLGRGNTIYF. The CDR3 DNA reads TGTGCCAGCTCACCCCCAGGAACACTTGGGCGAGGAAACACCATATATTTT.

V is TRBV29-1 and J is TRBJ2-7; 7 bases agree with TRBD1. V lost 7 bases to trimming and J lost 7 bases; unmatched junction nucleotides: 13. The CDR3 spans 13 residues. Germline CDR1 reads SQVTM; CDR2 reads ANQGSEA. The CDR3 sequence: CSASGQPSGEQYF. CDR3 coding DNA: TGCAGCGCTTCGGGACAGCCCTCTGGGGAGCAGTACTTC.

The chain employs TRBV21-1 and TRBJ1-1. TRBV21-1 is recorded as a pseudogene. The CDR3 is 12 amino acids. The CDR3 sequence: CASSKDTGEAFF. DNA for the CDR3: TGTGCCAGCAGCAAAGACACGGGAGAAGCTTTCTTT.